This T cell receptor beta chain was sequenced for a study of CD8 T cells in Susac syndrome. RNA in amounts of about 0.45 to 1 ug was reverse transcribed with random hexamers. With immunoSEQ multiplex PCR, TCR beta CDR3 was amplified across 54 Vbeta and 13 Jbeta. TCRdb ran MiXCR on the immunoSEQ multiplex PCR reads and lists one entry per CDR3 protein. The sample includes about 180,000 distinct CDR3 sequences, about 95% of them seen just once. The germline gives CDR1 MDHEN, CDR2 SYDVKM. The CDR3 is 17 amino acids. With V trimmed by 5 bases and J by 2 bases, 10 bases remained unmatched. The clonotype comes from a human donor with multiple sclerosis. V is TRBV28 and J is TRBJ2-2; 8 positions match TRBD1. The material sequenced was CD8+ T cells from PBMCs. The CDR3 nucleotides are TGTGCCAGCAGTACGAGACAGGGGCTGAGCAACACCGGGGAGCTGTTTTTT. This gives the protein CASSTRQGLSNTGELFF.